This TCR beta chain comes out of a study of monozygotic twins with inflammatory bowel disease. TCRdb re-called the 5' RACE reads and gives one entry per CDR3 protein, without DNA. Reported are tens of thousands of distinct CDR3 sequences; the ten largest clones contain roughly 7%. Germline loops: CDR1 MNHEY, CDR2 SVGEGT. The CDR3 length is 15 residues. Sequencing used blood. V is TRBV6-2 or TRBV6-3 and J is TRBJ2-7; TCRdb's D call, TRBD2, is unchecked because there is no DNA. The TCR was taken from a human donor with ulcerative colitis or Crohn's disease, or a healthy co-twin of an affected twin (not recorded which). This chain's CDR3 is CASRPGLANIYEQYF.